This record looks at one T cell receptor beta chain sequence and its context. These data originate in a study of blood T cell repertoires in COVID-19. Trimming left V 1 base short and J 4 bases short, with 10 bases between. The CDR3 consists of 15 residues. Germline CDR1 SEHNR, CDR2 FQNEAQ (reference sequence). Some clones are missing from TCRdb's copy, which holds only in-frame ones; the method was immunoSEQ multiplex PCR. The data show 230,000 or so clones, 81% seen once. The sequence derives from a woman of 80 years or more with COVID-19, enrolled during active disease. Sequencing was done on a sample of peripheral blood. V usage is TRBV7-9 and J usage is TRBJ1-4; TRBD1 is a possible D gene (5 bases). DNA for the CDR3: TGTGCCAGCAGCTTAGATGGGGGGAGTAATGAAAAACTGTTTTTT. This translates into CASSLDGGSNEKLFF.